This T cell receptor (beta chain) appears in the sequencing data of a study of memory CD4+ T cells and cytomegalovirus serostatus. General observations from the study: A US-trained random forest predicted CMV serostatus with median AUC around 0.93.

This clone was seen a few times. Its specificity is not known. The sample has other DNA sequences that encode this CDR3 too. Assay: immunoSEQ multiplex PCR; the TCRdb copy retains only in-frame clones and omits some. The data show tens of thousands of clones, roughly 80% seen once. Single viable CD3+CD4+CD8-CD45RO+ cells were sorted as the memory CD4+ T cells. The germline gives CDR1 GTSNPN, CDR2 SVGIG (reference sequence). The CDR3 runs to 13 residues. Trimming removed 2 bases at V and 0 bases at J, with 5 bases between. The chain is built from TRBV30 and TRBJ1-5; D not resolved. This clonotype originated in an adult in good health and CMV-seronegative. Sequenced input: memory CD4+ T cells from blood. The CDR3 spells CAWSPDSNQPQHF. For the CDR3, the DNA is TGTGCCTGGAGTCCGGATAGCAATCAGCCCCAGCATTTT.